The 9 T cell receptor beta chains in this list originate from one sample, sequenced in a study of control samples from healthy donors and cancer patients. Data came from immunoSEQ multiplex PCR; TCRdb stores just in-frame clones and leaves some out. Among 230,000 or so clones listed, 90% to 95% were seen once. The sample was blood. These receptors were obtained from a man over 45 in good health.

The V and J genes are TRBV19 and TRBJ1-5; D remains ambiguous. Between the trimmed V and J ends, which lost 5 bases and 1 base, there was a span of 6 bases. Germline-derived CDR1 and CDR2 are LNHDA and SQIVND (reference sequence). The CDR3 totals 13 residues. The CDR3 region is CASSQGSNQPQHF. The CDR3 nucleotides are TGTGCCAGTAGTCAAGGAAGCAATCAGCCCCAGCATTTT.

The chain combines TRBV5-1 with TRBJ2-3, with D perhaps TRBD1 (5 bases). The V gene lost 0 bases and the J gene lost 8 bases, with 7 bases spanning the gap. The CDR3 covers 12 residues. CDR1 is SGHRS and CDR2 is YFSETQ in the germline V gene. This CDR3 reads CASSLEGATQYF. CDR3 in DNA: TGCGCCAGCAGCTTGGAAGGGGCTACGCAGTATTTT.

This chain joins TRBV28 and TRBJ2-1; 7 bases map to TRBD1. CDR1 and CDR2 (germline): MDHEN, SYDVKM. V shed 7 bases and J 0 bases; nucleotides not matched to a gene: 6. The CDR3 has 15 residues. CDR3 sequence reads: CASIMDRSSYNEQFF. The CDR3 bases are TGTGCCAGCATTATGGACAGGAGCTCCTACAATGAGCAGTTCTTC.

This chain uses TRBV5-1 with TRBJ2-3; tentatively, D is TRBD1 (5 bases). The V and J ends lost 0 bases and 1 base respectively, with 12 bases between them. Germline V CDR1 and CDR2: SGHRS, YFSETQ. The CDR3 sequence is 16 residues long. CDR3: CASSLGQYSGTDTQYF. The CDR3 DNA reads as TGCGCCAGCAGCTTGGGACAGTATTCGGGCACAGATACGCAGTATTTT.

The CDR3 is CASSTGTGGFSGNTIYF. CDR3 nucleotide sequence: TGTGCCAGCAGTACCGGGACAGGGGGCTTCTCTGGAAACACCATATATTTT. The chain employs TRBV2 and TRBJ1-3; 12 bases fit TRBD1. The CDR3 sequence is 17 residues long. CDR1 and CDR2 (germline): SNHLY, FYNNEI. With V trimmed by 5 bases and J by 0 bases, 5 bases remained unmatched. The entire variable domain, with the rest obtained from reference TRBV2 and TRBJ1-3, is as follows: EPEVTQTPSHQVTQMGQEVILRCVPISNHLYFYWYRQILGQKVEFLVSFYNNEISEKSEIFDDQFSVERPDGSNFTLKIRSTKLEDSAMYFCASSTGTGGFSGNTIYFGEGSWLTVV.

This sequence joins TRBV15 and TRBJ2-3, with D unclear. Germline V gene lookup returns CDR1 LNHNV and CDR2 YYDKDF (reference sequence). Trimming removed 0 bases from V and 0 bases from J, with 7 bases in between. CDR3 length: 15 amino acids. CDR3 protein: CATSRDPGSTDTQYF. Here the CDR3 DNA reads TGTGCCACCAGCAGAGATCCTGGCAGCACAGATACGCAGTATTTT.

The chain has TRBV24-1 and TRBJ2-2; weak D call: TRBD1 (6 bases). V shed 4 bases and J shed 6 bases, with 14 bases lying between them. CDR1 and CDR2 from the germline V gene are KGHDR and SFDVKD. This CDR3 spans 15 amino acids. Written as DNA, the CDR3 is TGTGCCACCAGTGACCAAAACAGGGATTCCGGGGAGCTGTTTTTT. Its protein product is CATSDQNRDSGELFF.

The chain has TRBV13 and TRBJ2-7; 10 bases are shared with TRBD1. This CDR3 has 16 amino acids. Trimming at V came to 4 bases and at J to 3 bases, leaving 9 bases not matched to a gene. The germline V gene encodes CDR1 PRHDT and CDR2 FYEKMQ (reference sequence). CDR3 in amino acids: CASSSGPTGGNYEQYF. CDR3 coding DNA: TGTGCCAGCAGCTCCGGTCCGACAGGGGGCAACTACGAGCAGTACTTC.

The chain is built from TRBV5-1 and TRBJ1-3, with TRBD1 matching 8 bases. Germline CDR1 is SGHRS and CDR2 is YFSETQ. The CDR3 spans 13 residues. Germline trimming cut 4 bases from V and 4 bases from J; bases unmatched to any gene: 1. The CDR3 DNA is TGCGCCAGCAGCGGACAGGGAGGAAACACCATATATTTT. The encoded protein is CASSGQGGNTIYF.